This T cell receptor beta chain was sequenced in a study of T cell repertoires in cytomegalovirus infection. Study context: Indications came from public TCR beta signatures; they pointed to CMV infection and to a matching HLA type. The study's findings and limits: Cumulated frequencies of public TCR beta families served to identify carriers of CMV plus the relevant HLA. There were HLA-C-restricted CMV-specific TCR beta clonotypes dominating the ex vivo response.

Using its own MiXCR run on the reads, TCRdb lists one record per CDR3 protein. The table lists 250,000 to 350,000 distinct CDR3 sequences, about 25% of them singletons, with approximately 15% in the top ten. This CDR3 is built from 18 residues. Germline CDR1 is MGHRA and CDR2 is YSYEKL. After removal of 1 base from V and 1 base from J, the junction contained 10 bases not matched to a gene. In its sample, this clonotype was seen a few times. What it binds is unknown. The sample was PBMCs. V is TRBV4-1 and J is TRBJ1-5, with 7 bases that match TRBD1. This clonotype was sampled from a human donor in good health (CMV status not recorded). Some clones in this sample may be carry-over from other donors' samples. The CDR3 is CASSQGAGGPLSNQPQHF. The CDR3, as DNA: TGCGCCAGCAGCCAAGGGGCAGGGGGTCCATTGAGCAATCAGCCCCAGCATTTT.